These 20 T cell receptor beta chains were all obtained from the same sample, sequenced in a study of cytomegalovirus exposure and HLA in healthy donors. PCR employed 60 Vbeta and 13 Jbeta primers. The method was immunoSEQ multiplex PCR; TCRdb's version includes in-frame clones alone and lacks a portion of them. The profile shows under 200,000 clones, around 88% of them singletons. Specimen: PBMCs. The source of these receptors is a woman aged 30 to 39 in good health and CMV-seronegative.

The chain carries TRBV7-9 and TRBJ2-3, with TRBD2 matching 8 bases. The CDR3 sequence is 14 residues long. V lost 8 bases, J lost 4 bases, and 8 bases stayed unmatched. Germline V gene sequence: CDR1 SEHNR, CDR2 FQNEAQ (reference sequence). The CDR3 DNA reads TGTGCCAGCCTCGGGGGGGGGTTTGCAGATACGCAGTATTTT. Protein: CASLGGGFADTQYF.

V usage is TRBV11-2 and J usage is TRBJ2-1; the D gene is possibly TRBD2 (6 bases). Germline V lookup: CDR1 SGHAT, CDR2 FQNNGV. The CDR3 loop spans 15 amino acids. Trimming took off 1 base at V and 5 bases at J, with 12 bases between the two ends. The CDR3 bases are TGTGCCAGCAGCTTAGTTTTAGCGGCCCACAATGAGCAGTTCTTC. Its translation: CASSLVLAAHNEQFF.

This chain connects TRBV9 to TRBJ2-7; TRBD2 matches at 11 bases. CDR1 is SGDLS, CDR2 YYNGEE, per germline. With 0 bases clipped from V and 4 bases from J, the junction kept 6 bases outside the gene matches. The CDR3 totals 16 residues. CDR3 protein: CASSVAGSGGEYEQYF. In DNA form, the CDR3 reads TGTGCCAGCAGCGTAGCGGGTAGCGGGGGGGAATACGAGCAGTACTTC.

This clone appeared a few times. The chain is built from TRBV4-1 and TRBJ1-2, with a tentative D call TRBD1 (5 bases). V lost 4 bases and J 7 bases, leaving 22 bases between the germline ends. The CDR3 spans 16 residues. CDR1 is MGHRA, CDR2 YSYEKL, per germline. CDR3 coding DNA: TGCGCCAGCAGCCCGGCCAGCGTAGGGTATAGGGGTGGCTACACCTTC. Its translation is CASSPASVGYRGGYTF.

J is TRBJ2-7 and V is TRBV9; TRBD1 agrees at 8 bases. V lost 4 bases and J lost 7; bases outside the gene matches: 7. The germline V gene encodes CDR1 SGDLS and CDR2 YYNGEE. The length of the CDR3 is 13 residues. CDR3 coding DNA: TGTGCCAGCAGCTCAGGGGGCCTGCGGGAGCAGTACTTC. Protein: CASSSGGLREQYF.

This clone has just one count. V is TRBV5-1 and J is TRBJ1-2; D ambiguous. V lost 4 bases and J 4 bases, leaving 17 bases between the germline ends. In germline, CDR1 is SGHRS, CDR2 YFSETQ. There are 15 residues in the CDR3. The CDR3 loop reads CASSTGGGITYGYTF. Here the CDR3 DNA reads TGCGCCAGCAGCACCGGAGGAGGGATCACCTATGGCTACACCTTC.

The chain carries TRBV20-1 and TRBJ2-1; maybe TRBD2 (6 bases). This CDR3 has 11 residues. The germline CDR1 and CDR2 sequences are DFQATT and SNEGSKA (reference sequence). The V gene lost 5 bases and the J gene lost 9 bases, with 11 bases spanning the gap. CDR3 sequence: CSAPRRGEQFF. CDR3 nucleotides: TGCAGTGCTCCTAGGCGGGGTGAGCAGTTCTTC.

The rearrangement links TRBV21-1 to TRBJ1-3; TRBD1 was called by the table and not checked on the DNA. TRBV21-1 is deemed a pseudogene. The CDR3 consists of 15 residues. CDR3 sequence: CARGDSCHSGNTIYF. The DNA for the CDR3 is TGTGCCAGGGGGGACAGCTGCCATTCTGGAAACACCATATATTTT.

This rearrangement joins TRBV27 to TRBJ2-5, with a possible D match to TRBD1 (5 bases). The CDR3 consists of 14 residues. Germline V lookup: CDR1 MNHEY, CDR2 SMNVEV (reference sequence). The germline V and J ends were trimmed by 5 bases and 0 bases, with 10 bases remaining between them. Here the CDR3 reads CASSLTEYQETQYF. CDR3 DNA sequence: TGTGCCAGCAGTCTGACAGAGTACCAAGAGACCCAGTACTTC.

The rearrangement uses TRBV6-5 and TRBJ2-5; D possibly corresponds to TRBD2 (5 bases). V was cut by 6 bases and J by 5 bases, with 13 bases left in between. CDR1 MNHEY and CDR2 SVGAGI come from the germline V gene. The CDR3 spans 13 residues. For the CDR3, the DNA is TGTGCCAGCAGGGGGAGAGGAACGGAGACCCAGTACTTC. Its protein product is CASRGRGTETQYF.

The V call is TRBV19, the J call TRBJ2-7; TRBD2 aligns across 7 bases. V lost 6 bases and J lost 0; bases outside the gene matches: 8. Germline values: CDR1 LNHDA, CDR2 SQIVND (reference sequence). The CDR3 loop spans 15 amino acids. CDR3 DNA sequence: TGTGCCAGTAGAACGGTAGCGGGCGGCTCCTACGAGCAGTACTTC. This encodes CASRTVAGGSYEQYF. The complete variable domain, with remaining parts taken from reference TRBV19 and TRBJ2-7, reads DGGITQSPKYLFRKEGQNVTLSCEQNLNHDAMYWYRQDPGQGLRLIYYSQIVNDFQKGDIAEGYSVSREKKESFPLTVTSAQKNPTAFYLCASRTVAGGSYEQYFGPGTRLTVT.

The chain joins TRBV19 to TRBJ1-5; no clear D gene. Germline lookup yields CDR1 LNHDA and CDR2 SQIVND (reference sequence). The CDR3 consists of 13 residues. The V and J ends lost 2 bases and 3 bases respectively, with 5 bases between them. The chain's CDR3 is CASSIQDNQPQHF. CDR3 coding DNA: TGTGCCAGTAGTATACAGGACAATCAGCCCCAGCATTTT.

V usage is TRBV5-1 and J usage is TRBJ2-7; a possible D gene is TRBD1 (6 bases). The CDR3 extends over 14 amino acids. The germline CDR1 and CDR2 sequences are SGHRS and YFSETQ. Trimming stripped 0 bases from V and 0 bases from J, with 7 bases between. CDR3 bases: TGCGCCAGCAGCTTGGGGGGGCGCTCCTACGAGCAGTACTTC. Protein product: CASSLGGRSYEQYF.

This clone was observed once. The chain uses TRBV11-2 and TRBJ2-7; D unclear. The length of the CDR3 is 14 residues. Germline V gives CDR1 SGHAT, CDR2 FQNNGV. Trimming left V 1 base short and J 3 bases short, with 10 bases between. CDR3 region: CASSLVQNNYEQYF. CDR3 DNA: TGTGCCAGCAGCTTAGTCCAGAACAACTACGAGCAGTACTTC.

The chain recombines TRBV6-6 with TRBJ2-1, with 7 bases matching TRBD2. This CDR3 contains 14 residues. Unmatched junction bases numbered 8, after V lost 0 bases and J lost 12 bases. CDR1 and CDR2 (germline): MNHNY, SVGAGI (reference sequence). CDR3 in amino acids: CASSYSSQAGMQFF. Written as DNA, the CDR3 is TGTGCCAGCAGTTACTCGTCTCAAGCGGGAATGCAGTTCTTC.

Note on this clone: At one boundary the junction diverges from the germline segment, which might be a read error. The chain carries TRBV27 and TRBJ2-1; 16 nucleotides align to TRBD2. The CDR3 has 15 residues. In germline, CDR1 is MNHEY, CDR2 SMNVEV (reference sequence). The CDR3 nucleotides read TGTGCCAGCAGACGAGGTGGGACTAGCGGGAGGGAGTGGGTCTTC. Translating it yields CASRRGGTSGREWVF.

The chain is built from TRBV28 and TRBJ1-1; no clear D gene. This CDR3 contains 15 residues. Trimming took off 3 bases at V and 0 bases at J, with 11 bases between the two ends. Germline assignment: CDR1 MDHEN and CDR2 SYDVKM. The CDR3 region is CASSFPPKLNTEAFF. The CDR3 DNA reads TGTGCCAGCAGTTTTCCCCCCAAGCTGAACACTGAAGCTTTCTTT.

This clone was seen more than once but under ten times. This chain joins TRBV6-6 and TRBJ1-5; D not resolved. CDR1 MNHNY and CDR2 SVGAGI come from the germline V gene (reference sequence). The germline V and J ends were trimmed by 2 bases and 0 bases, with 8 bases remaining between them. This CDR3 is 15 amino acids long. CDR3 DNA sequence: TGTGCCAGCAGTTACCCGGAGGCTAGCAATCAGCCCCAGCATTTT. As protein: CASSYPEASNQPQHF.

This clone has a single count. The junction does not match germline at one end; this may be a read error. This chain uses TRBV25-1 with TRBJ1-2, with D hard to call. This CDR3 is 14 amino acids long. CDR1 is MGHDK, CDR2 SYGVNS, per germline. The CDR3 loop reads CASSNRDIKVGYPF. Here the CDR3 DNA reads TGTGCCAGCAGTAACCGGGATATCAAAGTTGGCTACCCCTTC.

This CDR3 is CARGRNEQYF. For the CDR3, the DNA is TGTGCCCGTGGGAGAAACGAGCAGTACTTC. This chain connects TRBV21-1 to TRBJ2-7; the table calls TRBD2, which could not be checked here. TRBV21-1 is termed a pseudogene. The CDR3 sequence is 10 residues long.